This T cell receptor (beta chain) stems from a study of beta chain features in type 1 diabetes. Expressed TCRB transcripts got sequenced, as all isolated RNA was reverse transcribed. Method: immunoSEQ multiplex PCR; TCRdb's copy keeps in-frame clones and lacks some. The profile shows a few hundred thousand clones, roughly 12% of them singletons. The germline V gene encodes CDR1 MNHNY and CDR2 SVGAGI (reference sequence). The CDR3 loop spans 14 amino acids. Deletions cut 3 bases from V and 4 bases from J, with 12 bases between. Study-wide points: Shortening that was moderate but significant affected the TCRB CDR3s of Type 1 diabetes patients in all four CD4+ subsets. PCR might preferentially amplify shorter templates, equally in patients and controls.

A note on this clone: Its specificity is not known.

The chain employs TRBV6-6 and TRBJ1-2, with D tentatively TRBD1 (6 bases). This receptor was identified in a woman between 18 and 29 years old with type 1 diabetes. Sequencing was carried out using naive CD4+ T cells from blood. The CDR3, as DNA: TGTGCCAGCAGTTATTCGGACAGATCCTATGGCTACACCTTC. Amino acid sequence: CASSYSDRSYGYTF.